This TCR beta chain was captured in a study of cytomegalovirus exposure and HLA in healthy donors. This clone was found a few times. The target antigen is unknown. The junction and the germline gene differ at one end; a read error may be behind it. The PCR ran on 60 Vbeta and 13 Jbeta primers. Sequencing was performed with immunoSEQ multiplex PCR; in TCRdb, only in-frame clones are kept and a portion is missing. The top ten clones hold 4.5% of a sample with roughly 180,000 clones, about 85% of them seen once. The CDR3 totals 13 residues. CDR1 and CDR2 (germline): SSHAT, FNYEAQ (reference sequence). Study-wide results and caveats: What was likely a sequencing artifact was a cluster of highly shared sequence variants.

The chain has TRBV7-7 and TRBJ1-1; 7 bases fit TRBD1. Sequenced material: PBMCs. The source of this sequence is a woman aged 50 to 60 in good health and CMV-seropositive. The CDR3 DNA follows: TGTGCTAGCAGCAACAACCGGGACAGTGAAGCTTTCTTT. As protein: CASSNNRDSEAFF.